This is a list of T cell receptor beta chains from one sample in a study of regulatory T cells in long-lasting Graves disease. Each CDR3 protein gets one entry after TCRdb re-called the multiplex PCR reads with MiXCR. The sample comprises about 470,000 distinct CDR3 sequences, 15% of which are singletons, and around 15% rests with the top ten. These records were also assigned to another study, of T cells in Graves' hyperthyroidism and ophthalmopathy.

This material consisted of peripheral blood mononuclear cells (PBMCs), taken at new diagnosis, from a patient treated with antithyroid drugs. These receptors were obtained from a young woman with Graves disease. CDR3s include the opening cysteine and the closing phenylalanine or tryptophan. D genes are given only for firm matches. Only some rows state a clone size, as once, few, many or a class for expanded clones.

j_call v_call d_call clone_size cdr3_aa cdr3_nt
TRBJ2-7 TRBV13 TRBD2 many CASSSSGRSYEQYF TGTGCCAGCAGCTCTAGCGGGAGATCCTACGAGCAGTACTTC
TRBJ1-6 TRBV5-6 . . CASSLRGSSGSPLHF TGTGCCAGCAGCTTGAGGGGTTCCTCTGGTTCACCCCTCCACTTT
TRBJ2-4 TRBV29-1 TRBD1 . CSVQPQGALDIQYF TGCAGCGTTCAACCTCAGGGGGCGTTGGACATTCAGTACTTC
TRBJ1-5 TRBV6-1 TRBD1 . CASSRQGVQPQHF TGTGCCAGCAGCCGTCAGGGGGTGCAGCCCCAGCATTTT
TRBJ2-3 TRBV9 . few CASSVSAGLGTDTQYF TGTGCCAGCAGCGTCTCGGCAGGGTTGGGAACAGATACGCAGTATTTT
TRBJ2-3 TRBV25-1 . many CASSQLVTDTQYF TGTGCCAGCTCCCAACTAGTAACAGATACGCAGTATTTT
TRBJ2-1 TRBV12-3/TRBV12-4 . many CASSLVIGSYNEQFF TGTGCCAGCAGTTTAGTAATTGGCTCCTACAATGAGCAGTTCTTC
TRBJ1-2 TRBV6-1 . . CASSPNRPQKFGYTF TGTGCCAGCAGCCCCAATCGGCCGCAGAAGTTTGGCTACACCTTC
TRBJ2-7 TRBV3-1 . . CASSLVPGTFGEQYF TGTGCCAGCAGCCTCGTTCCGGGGACCTTCGGCGAGCAGTACTTC
TRBJ2-5 TRBV12-3/TRBV12-4 TRBD2 many CASSFRLLPGLAGVRETQYF TGTGCCAGCAGTTTCCGACTCCTTCCGGGACTAGCGGGAGTTAGGGAGACCCAGTACTTC
TRBJ1-1 TRBV6-1 TRBD1 . CASATGRGTEAFF TGTGCCAGTGCGACAGGGAGAGGCACTGAAGCTTTCTTT
TRBJ1-2 TRBV5-1 . few CASSLQGLYGYTF TGCGCCAGCAGCTTGCAGGGGCTCTATGGCTACACCTTC
TRBJ2-4 TRBV27 TRBD2 . CASSLVAGLAGGAKNIQYF TGTGCCAGCAGTTTGGTGGCGGGACTAGCGGGAGGAGCCAAAAACATTCAGTACTTC
TRBJ2-5 TRBV7-3 TRBD2 many CASSHGLAGETQYF TGTGCCAGCAGCCACGGACTAGCGGGGGAGACCCAGTACTTC
TRBJ2-1 TRBV6-2/TRBV6-3 TRBD2 many CASSTSGIYNEQFF TGTGCCAGCAGCACTAGCGGGATCTACAATGAGCAGTTCTTC
TRBJ2-3 TRBV10-1 . many CASSDTPNTQYF TGCGCCAGCAGTGACACCCCCAATACGCAGTATTTT
TRBJ2-3 TRBV7-2 . many CASSFSYTDTQYF TGTGCCAGCAGCTTTTCCTACACAGATACGCAGTATTTT
TRBJ2-1 TRBV15 . . CATSRDELGERYNEQFF TGTGCCACCAGCAGAGATGAGCTAGGCGAACGATACAATGAGCAGTTCTTC
TRBJ2-1 TRBV20-1 . many CSIDQEDYNEQFF TGCAGCATCGACCAGGAGGACTACAATGAGCAGTTCTTC
TRBJ2-5 TRBV2 TRBD2 once CASRAGGQETQYF TGTGCCAGCAGAGCGGGAGGGCAAGAGACCCAGTACTTC
TRBJ1-1 TRBV14 . . CASSQSSTNTAEAFF TGTGCCAGCAGCCAATCGTCCACGAACACTGCTGAAGCTTTCTTT
TRBJ2-1 TRBV30 TRBD2 many CAWMYMRTSGRASSYNEQFF TGTGCCTGGATGTACATGAGGACTAGCGGGAGGGCCAGCTCCTACAATGAGCAGTTCTTC